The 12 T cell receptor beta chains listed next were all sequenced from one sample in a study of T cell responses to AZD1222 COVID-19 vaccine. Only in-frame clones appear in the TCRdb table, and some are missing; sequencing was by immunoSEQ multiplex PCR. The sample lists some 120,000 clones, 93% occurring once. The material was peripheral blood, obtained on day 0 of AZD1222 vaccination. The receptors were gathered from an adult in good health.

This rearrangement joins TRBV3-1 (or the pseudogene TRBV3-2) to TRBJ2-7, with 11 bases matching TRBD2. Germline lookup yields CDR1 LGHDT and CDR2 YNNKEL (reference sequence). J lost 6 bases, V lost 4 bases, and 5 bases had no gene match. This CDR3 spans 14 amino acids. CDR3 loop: CASSLLTSGVEQYF. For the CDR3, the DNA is TGTGCCAGCAGCCTTTTGACTAGCGGGGTCGAGCAGTACTTC.

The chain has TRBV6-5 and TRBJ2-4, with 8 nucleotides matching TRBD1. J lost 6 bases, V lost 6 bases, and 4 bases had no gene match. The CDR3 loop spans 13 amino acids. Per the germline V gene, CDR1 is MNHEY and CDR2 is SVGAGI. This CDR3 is CASSQGAVNIQYF. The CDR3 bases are TGTGCCAGCAGCCAGGGGGCGGTAAACATTCAGTACTTC.

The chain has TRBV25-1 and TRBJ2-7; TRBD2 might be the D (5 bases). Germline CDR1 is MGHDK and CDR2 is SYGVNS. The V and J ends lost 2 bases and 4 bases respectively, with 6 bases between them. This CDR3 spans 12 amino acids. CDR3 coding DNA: TGTGCCAGCAGTGAAGGCGGGTACGAGCAGTACTTC. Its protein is CASSEGGYEQYF.

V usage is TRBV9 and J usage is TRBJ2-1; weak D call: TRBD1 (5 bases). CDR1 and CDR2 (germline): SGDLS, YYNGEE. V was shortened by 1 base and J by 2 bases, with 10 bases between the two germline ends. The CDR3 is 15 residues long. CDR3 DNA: TGTGCCAGCAGCGTATCAGGGCAAACCTACAATGAGCAGTTCTTC. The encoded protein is CASSVSGQTYNEQFF.

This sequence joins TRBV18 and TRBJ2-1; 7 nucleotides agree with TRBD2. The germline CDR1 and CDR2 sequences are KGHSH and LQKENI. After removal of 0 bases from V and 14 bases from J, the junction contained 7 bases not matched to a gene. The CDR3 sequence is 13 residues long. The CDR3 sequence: CASSPPGGEEEFF. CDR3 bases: TGTGCCAGCTCACCACCGGGGGGGGAGGAGGAGTTCTTC.

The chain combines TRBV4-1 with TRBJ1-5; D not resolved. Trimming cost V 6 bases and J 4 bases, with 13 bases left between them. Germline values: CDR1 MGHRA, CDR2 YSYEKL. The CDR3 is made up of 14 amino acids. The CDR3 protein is CASSKEGLNQPQHF. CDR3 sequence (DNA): TGCGCCAGCAGTAAAGAAGGGTTGAATCAGCCCCAGCATTTT.

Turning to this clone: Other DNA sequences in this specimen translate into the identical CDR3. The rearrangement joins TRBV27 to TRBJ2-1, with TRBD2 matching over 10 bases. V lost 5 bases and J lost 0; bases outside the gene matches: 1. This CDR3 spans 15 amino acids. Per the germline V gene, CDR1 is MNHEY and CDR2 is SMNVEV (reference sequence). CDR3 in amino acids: CASSSGGASYNEQFF. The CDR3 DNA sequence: TGTGCCAGCAGTAGCGGGGGGGCCTCCTACAATGAGCAGTTCTTC.

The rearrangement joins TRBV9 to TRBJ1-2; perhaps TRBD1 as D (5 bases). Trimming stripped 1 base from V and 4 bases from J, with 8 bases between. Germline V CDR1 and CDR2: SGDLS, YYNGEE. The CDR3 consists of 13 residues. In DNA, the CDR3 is TGTGCCAGCAGCGTATCAGGGTCCTATGGCTACACCTTC. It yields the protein CASSVSGSYGYTF. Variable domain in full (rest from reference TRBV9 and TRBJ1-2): DSGVTQTPKHLITATGQRVTLRCSPRSGDLSVYWYQQSLDQGLQFLIQYYNGEERAKGNILERFSAQQFPDLHSELNLSSLELGDSALYFCASSVSGSYGYTFGSGTRLTVV.

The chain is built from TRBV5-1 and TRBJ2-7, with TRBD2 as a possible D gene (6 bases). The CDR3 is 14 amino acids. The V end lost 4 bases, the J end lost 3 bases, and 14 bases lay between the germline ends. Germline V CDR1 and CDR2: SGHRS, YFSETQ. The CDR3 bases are TGCGCCAGCAGCGTCGGTGGGGGGATCTACGAGCAGTACTTC. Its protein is CASSVGGGIYEQYF.

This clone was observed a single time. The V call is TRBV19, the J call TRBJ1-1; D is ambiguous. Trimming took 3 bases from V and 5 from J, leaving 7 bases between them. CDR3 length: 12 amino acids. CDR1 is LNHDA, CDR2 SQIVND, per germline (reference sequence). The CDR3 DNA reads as TGTGCCAGTAGTATGGGATGGACTGAAGCTTTCTTT. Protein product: CASSMGWTEAFF.

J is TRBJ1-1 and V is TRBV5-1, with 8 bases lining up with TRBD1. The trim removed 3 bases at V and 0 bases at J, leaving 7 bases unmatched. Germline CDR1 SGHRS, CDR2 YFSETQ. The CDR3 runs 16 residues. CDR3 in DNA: TGCGCCAGCAGCTCGGACAGGGAACTTATGAACACTGAAGCTTTCTTT. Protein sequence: CASSSDRELMNTEAFF.

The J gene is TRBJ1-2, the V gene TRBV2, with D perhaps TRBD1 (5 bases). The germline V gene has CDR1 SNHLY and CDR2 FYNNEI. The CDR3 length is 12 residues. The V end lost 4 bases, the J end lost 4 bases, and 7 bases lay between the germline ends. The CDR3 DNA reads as TGTGCCAGCAGTGGGGGGGTCTATGGCTACACCTTC. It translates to CASSGGVYGYTF.